The entry that follows covers one T cell receptor (beta chain) sequence. Its antigen remains unidentified. Other DNA sequences in this sample translate to the same CDR3. CDR1 is SGHTS and CDR2 is YDEGEE in the germline V gene. This CDR3 is built from 15 residues. V lost 4 bases, J lost 0 bases, and 12 bases lay in between. The DNA input per sorted-subset replicate PCR was about 190 ng, corresponding to roughly 30,000 T cell genomes. Clones were read by immunoSEQ multiplex PCR, and TCRdb kept only the in-frame ones, dropping some. Found here are some 2,100,000 clones, just over 90% of them singletons; the top ten hold 1.5% to 2%. This sample is drawn from a study of shared clonotypes between healthy human individuals. As for the study in general: Three plates were used per donor for CD4 naive, three for CD4 memory, two for CD8 naive and one for CD8 memory. Notes on the study in general: For sorted subsets, rarefaction showed incomplete sequencing despite large depth. Estimated richness was generally greater in naive than memory subsets.

Naive CD8 cells, CD45RO-negative and positively selected for CCR7, excluded terminally differentiated effector memory CD45RA+ cells. This TCR was recovered from a man in his late teens or twenties in good health. Some clones in this sample may be carry-over from other donors' samples. Sequenced material: naive CD8+ T cells from PBMCs. The chain combines TRBV5-8 with TRBJ2-3, with D possibly matching TRBD2 (6 bases). The CDR3 loop is CASSREGRSTDTQYF. CDR3 coding DNA: TGTGCCAGCAGCCGGGAAGGGAGGAGCACAGATACGCAGTATTTT.